This TCR beta chain comes out of a study of molecular identifiers for immune sequencing clone quantification (dated by TCRdb to the late 2010s). Regarding the complete study: For a replicate experiment, RNA from around 20,000 or 100,000 naive CD8 T cells was divided into five aliquots, and four of the five aliquots were sequenced. This methods study used CD8 T cells to benchmark TCR RNA copy counting and molecular-identifier clustering-based TCR repertoire sequencing (MIDCIRS).

The CDR3 sequence holds 13 residues, the cysteine and phenylalanine included. The kept DNA is CDR3 alone, 39 bases in frame from the first base. Via the germline V gene, CDR1 is MGHRA and CDR2 YSYEKL. Libraries of naive CD8 T cells were built from anywhere between about 20,000 and 1,000,000 sorted cells, with 10%, 30% or 50% of the purified RNA used. Naive CD8 T cells were FACS-sorted as CD8+CD4-CCR7+CD45RA+ on a BD FACSAria II into RLT Plus buffer. To test detection sensitivity, Jurkat RNA equivalent to ten TCR copies was spiked into samples of roughly 18,000-1,100,000 naive CD8 T cells. Enrichment of CD8 T cells was performed with RosetteSep CD8+ T Cell Enrichment Cocktail and Ficoll-Paque, after which ACK red cell lysis was carried out. Overall study results and their limits: Spiked-in Jurkat TCR RNA equivalent to a single cell was reported to be detectable even among over 800,000 naive CD8 T cells. In CMV-specific effector cells, clones with more than 20 RNA copies accounted for over 97% of molecules, whereas in naive cells such clones accounted for under 1%. Naive libraries contained spiked-in Jurkat TCR RNA (roughly 10 copies' worth), which is not part of the donor repertoire. When barcode sub-clustering was not used, chimeric consensus sequences inflated TCR diversity, with chimeras reaching as high as 47%. Highly expanded clone sizes could be underestimated if identical TCR molecules share a barcode. About three recovered TCR RNA copies per cell were obtained by modeling, versus 9 to 10 by digital PCR, implying a capture efficiency of around 28%.

On this clonotype: No antigen is known for it. At one of its ends the junction is not consistent with the germline gene, which may arise from a read error.

Library prep was done by PCR. The listed sequencing device is Illumina HiSeq 4000. Bulk TCR libraries were prepared as previously described, using TCR primers listed in Table S5. The Qiagen AllPrep DNA/RNA kit was used to purify total RNA. Reads from multiple sequencing runs of the same library were pooled before analysis. The authors' pipeline ran thus. Reads were retained only if their TCR constant sequence matched exactly, and those retained reads were trimmed to 150 nt and grouped according to their 12-nt molecular barcodes. Reads in each barcode group were sub-clustered using a 15% Levenshtein threshold, and a quality-weighted consensus sequence was built for each RNA molecule. Non-functional sequences were removed, as were lower-count sequences one edit away from another. Based on fitting two negative binomial distributions, any barcode sub-cluster with under 20% of the maximum read count was discarded. The public sequencing data were trimmed at Q25 with fastp and processed into clonotypes with MiXCR by TCRdb, which kept only in-frame beta chains. Each CDR3 protein appears once, grouped with its most common genes and DNA. The V and J calls here are based on TCRdb, not the publication. The sample contains some 320,000 distinct CDR3 sequences, about a fifth of them found a single time. Jointly, the top ten make up 0.81% of the sample.

The sequenced sample was naive CD8+ T cells from blood, with Jurkat cell RNA spiked in. The cell subset or site label for this specimen denotes: FACS-sorted CD8+CD4-CCR7+CD45RA+ naive T cells. The TCR sequence derives from a human donor in good health. Some libraries in this study had Jurkat cell RNA spiked in. This chain is built from TRBV4-1 and TRBJ2-2; TRBD1 is perhaps the D gene, given 6 matching bases. CDR3 loop: CVSSNRVTGELFF. The DNA sequence is as follows: TGCGTCAGCAGCAACAGGGTTACCGGGGAGCTGTTTTTT.